This T cell receptor beta chain was sequenced for a study of metastatic and nonmetastatic thyroid tumors (dated by TCRdb to 2018 to 2021). As for the study more broadly: Repertoires from peripheral blood and from tumor or nodule tissue samples of malignant and benign thyroid patients were compared.

This clone showed up many times. The clone's antigen remains unknown. No base quality values were provided; no much bigger clone lies one nucleotide off. Overall study outcomes, separate from this receptor: In both blood and tumor samples, TCR beta diversity was reported to be significantly higher in malignant tumors than in benign nodules.

None of the patients had been given any treatment before thyroid surgery. Using T-cell receptor beta sequencing, the study looked back at clinical samples from patients collected from the early 2010s to the late 2010s. The library was made by PCR. This sample was sequenced with an Illumina HiSeq 4000. High-throughput sequencing was used to profile the TCR beta-chain CDR3 region of each patient. Concerning the study's data processing: Drawing on CDR3 differences between clinicopathological groups, the researchers built a classifier meant to tell apart patients with distant-metastatic papillary thyroid cancer. The Shannon index was used to assess repertoire diversity, and the Morisita-Horn index was used to assess tumor-blood repertoire similarity. Through fastp at Q25 and MiXCR, TCRdb rebuilt clones from the public reads, retaining in-frame beta chains. None of the V and J calls come from the authors' own analysis; TCRdb made them. The sample table records around 16,000 clones; 10% to 15% of these occur just once. The ten biggest clones cover approximately 30% of the sample.

The sequencing sample was made of blood. This sequence was found in a female donor with papillary thyroid cancer or a benign thyroid nodule (not recorded which). Some clones in this sample may be carry-over from other donors' samples.

The CDR3 protein is CASSQLGGAVKNIQYF. The bases are TGTGCCAGCAGCCAATTGGGGGGGGCTGTCAAAAACATTCAGTACTTC. The chain is assembled from TRBV3-1 and TRBJ2-4, and TRBD2 may be the D gene, going by 7 matching bases. The germline V gene (reference sequence) yields LGHDT for CDR1 and YNNKEL for CDR2. Trimming takes 2 bases from V and 3 bases from J, and the germline ends sit 14 bases apart. The CDR3 covers 16 residues, taking in both the cysteine and the phenylalanine. Of all the DNA, just the CDR3 is kept, 48 bases in frame from base 1.